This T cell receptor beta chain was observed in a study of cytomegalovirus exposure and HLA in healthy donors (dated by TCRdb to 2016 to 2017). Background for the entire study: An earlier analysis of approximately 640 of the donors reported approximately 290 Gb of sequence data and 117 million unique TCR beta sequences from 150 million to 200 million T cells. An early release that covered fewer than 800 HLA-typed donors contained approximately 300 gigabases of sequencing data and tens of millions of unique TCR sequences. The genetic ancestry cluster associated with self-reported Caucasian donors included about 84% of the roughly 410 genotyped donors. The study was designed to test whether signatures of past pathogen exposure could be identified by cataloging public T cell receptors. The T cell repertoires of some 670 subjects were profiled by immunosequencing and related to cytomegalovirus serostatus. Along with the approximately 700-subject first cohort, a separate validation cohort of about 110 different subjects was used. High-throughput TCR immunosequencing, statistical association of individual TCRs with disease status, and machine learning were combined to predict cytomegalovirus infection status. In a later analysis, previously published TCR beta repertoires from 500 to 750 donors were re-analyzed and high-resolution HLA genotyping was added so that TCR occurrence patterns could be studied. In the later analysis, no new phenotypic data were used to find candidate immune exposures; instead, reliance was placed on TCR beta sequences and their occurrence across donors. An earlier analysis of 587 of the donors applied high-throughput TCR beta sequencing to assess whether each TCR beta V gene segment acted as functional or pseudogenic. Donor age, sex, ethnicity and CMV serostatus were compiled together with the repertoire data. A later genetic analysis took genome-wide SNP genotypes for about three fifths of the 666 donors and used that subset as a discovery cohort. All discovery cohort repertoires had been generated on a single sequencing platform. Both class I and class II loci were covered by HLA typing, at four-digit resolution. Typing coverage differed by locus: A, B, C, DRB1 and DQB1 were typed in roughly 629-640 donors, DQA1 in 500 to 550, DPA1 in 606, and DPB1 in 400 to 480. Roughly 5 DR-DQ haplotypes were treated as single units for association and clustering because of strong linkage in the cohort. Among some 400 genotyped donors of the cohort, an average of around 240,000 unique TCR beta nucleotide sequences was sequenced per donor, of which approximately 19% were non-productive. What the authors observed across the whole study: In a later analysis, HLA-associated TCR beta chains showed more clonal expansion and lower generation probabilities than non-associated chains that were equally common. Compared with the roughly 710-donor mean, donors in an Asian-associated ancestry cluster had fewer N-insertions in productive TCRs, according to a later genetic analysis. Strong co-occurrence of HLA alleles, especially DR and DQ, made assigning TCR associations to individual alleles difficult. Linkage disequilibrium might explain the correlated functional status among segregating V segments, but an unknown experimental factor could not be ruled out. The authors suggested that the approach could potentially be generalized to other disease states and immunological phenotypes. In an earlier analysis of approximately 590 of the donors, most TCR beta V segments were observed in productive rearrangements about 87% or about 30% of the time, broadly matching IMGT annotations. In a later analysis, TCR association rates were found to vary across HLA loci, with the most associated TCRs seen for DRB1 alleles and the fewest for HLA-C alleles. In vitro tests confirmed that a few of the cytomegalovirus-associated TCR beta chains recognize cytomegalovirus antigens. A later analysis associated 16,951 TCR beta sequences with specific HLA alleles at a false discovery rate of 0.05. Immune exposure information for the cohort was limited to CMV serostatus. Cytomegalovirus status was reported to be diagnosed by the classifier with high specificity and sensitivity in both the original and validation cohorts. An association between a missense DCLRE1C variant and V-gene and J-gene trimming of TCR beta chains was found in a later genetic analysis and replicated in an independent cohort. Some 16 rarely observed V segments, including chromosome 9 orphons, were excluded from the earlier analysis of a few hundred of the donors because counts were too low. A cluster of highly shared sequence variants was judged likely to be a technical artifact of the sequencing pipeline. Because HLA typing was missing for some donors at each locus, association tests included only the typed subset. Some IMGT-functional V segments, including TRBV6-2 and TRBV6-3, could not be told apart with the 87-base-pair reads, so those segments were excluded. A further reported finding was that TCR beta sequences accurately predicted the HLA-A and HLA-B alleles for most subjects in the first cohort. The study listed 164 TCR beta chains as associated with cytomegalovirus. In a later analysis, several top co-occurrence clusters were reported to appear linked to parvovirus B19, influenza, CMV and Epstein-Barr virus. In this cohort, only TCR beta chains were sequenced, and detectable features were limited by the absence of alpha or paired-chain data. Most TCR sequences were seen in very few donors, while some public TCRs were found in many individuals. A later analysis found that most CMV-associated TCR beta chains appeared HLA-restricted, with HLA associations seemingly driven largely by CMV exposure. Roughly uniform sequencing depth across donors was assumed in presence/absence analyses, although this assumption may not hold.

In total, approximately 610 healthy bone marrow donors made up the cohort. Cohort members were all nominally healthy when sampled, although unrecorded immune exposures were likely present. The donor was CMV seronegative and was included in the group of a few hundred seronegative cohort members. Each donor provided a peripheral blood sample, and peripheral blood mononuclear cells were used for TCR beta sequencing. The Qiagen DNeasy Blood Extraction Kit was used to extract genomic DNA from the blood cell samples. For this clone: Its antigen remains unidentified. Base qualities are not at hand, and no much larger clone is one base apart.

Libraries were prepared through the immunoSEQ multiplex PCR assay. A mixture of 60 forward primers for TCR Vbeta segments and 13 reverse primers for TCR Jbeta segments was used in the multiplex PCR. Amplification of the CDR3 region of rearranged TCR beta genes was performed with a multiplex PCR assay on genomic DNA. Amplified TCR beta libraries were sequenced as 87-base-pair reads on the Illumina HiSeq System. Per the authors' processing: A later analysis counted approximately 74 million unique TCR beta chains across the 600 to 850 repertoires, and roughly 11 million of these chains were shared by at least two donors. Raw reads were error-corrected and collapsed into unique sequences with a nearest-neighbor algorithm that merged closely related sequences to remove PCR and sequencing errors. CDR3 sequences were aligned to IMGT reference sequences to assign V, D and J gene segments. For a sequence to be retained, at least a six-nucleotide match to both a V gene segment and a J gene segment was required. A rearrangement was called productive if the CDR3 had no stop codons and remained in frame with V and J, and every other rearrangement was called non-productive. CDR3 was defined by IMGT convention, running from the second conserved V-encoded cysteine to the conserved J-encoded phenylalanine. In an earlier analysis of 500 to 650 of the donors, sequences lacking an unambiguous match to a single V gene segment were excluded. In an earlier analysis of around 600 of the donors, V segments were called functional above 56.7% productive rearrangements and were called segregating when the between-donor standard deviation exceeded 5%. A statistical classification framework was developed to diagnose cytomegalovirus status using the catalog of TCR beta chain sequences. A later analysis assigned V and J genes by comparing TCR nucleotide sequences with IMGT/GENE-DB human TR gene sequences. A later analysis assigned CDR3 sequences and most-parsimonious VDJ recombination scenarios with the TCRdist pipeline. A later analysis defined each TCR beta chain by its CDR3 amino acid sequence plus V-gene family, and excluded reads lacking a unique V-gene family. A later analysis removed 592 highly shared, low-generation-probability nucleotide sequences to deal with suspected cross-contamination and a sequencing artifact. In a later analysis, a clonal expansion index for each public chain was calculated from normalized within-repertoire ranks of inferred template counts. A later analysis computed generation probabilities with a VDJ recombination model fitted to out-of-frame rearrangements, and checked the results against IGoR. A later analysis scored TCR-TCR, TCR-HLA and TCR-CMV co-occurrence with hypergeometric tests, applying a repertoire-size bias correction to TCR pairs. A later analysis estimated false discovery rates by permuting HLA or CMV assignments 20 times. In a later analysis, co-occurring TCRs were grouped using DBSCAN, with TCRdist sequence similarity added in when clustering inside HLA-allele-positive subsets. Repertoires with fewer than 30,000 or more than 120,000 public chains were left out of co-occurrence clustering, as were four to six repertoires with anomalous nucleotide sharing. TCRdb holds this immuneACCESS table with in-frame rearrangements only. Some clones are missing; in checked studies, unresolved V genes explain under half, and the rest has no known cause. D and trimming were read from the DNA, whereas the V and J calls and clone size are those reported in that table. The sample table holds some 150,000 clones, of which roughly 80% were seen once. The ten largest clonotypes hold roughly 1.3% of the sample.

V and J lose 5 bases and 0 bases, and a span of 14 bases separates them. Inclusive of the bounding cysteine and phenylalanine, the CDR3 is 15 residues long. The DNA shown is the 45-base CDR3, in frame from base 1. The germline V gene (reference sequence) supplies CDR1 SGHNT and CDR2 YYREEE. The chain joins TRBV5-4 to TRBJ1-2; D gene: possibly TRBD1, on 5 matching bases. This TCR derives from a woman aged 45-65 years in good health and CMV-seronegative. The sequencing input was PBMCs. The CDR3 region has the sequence CASSLTGQPNYGYTF. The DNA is TGTGCCAGCAGTCTTACAGGCCAACCTAACTATGGCTACACCTTC.